The 24 T cell receptor beta chains given below trace back to one sample, sequenced in a study of CD8+CD57+ T cells in acquired aplastic anemia. CD8+CD57+ cell expansion had been shown by flow cytometry in patients chosen for sequencing. Investigators profiled TCR beta VDJ and CDR3 from genomic DNA template. TCRdb ran MiXCR on the reads and lists one entry per CDR3 protein. The table shows hundreds of thousands of distinct CDR3 sequences, with approximately 33% occurring only once. Sequencing used sorted CD4+, CD8+, or CD8+CD57+ T cells (not recorded which) from PBMCs. The receptors here all came from a human donor with aplastic anemia.

This clonotype was detected only a few times. This sequence joins TRBV11-2 and TRBJ2-1; TRBD2 matches 15 bases. V lost 0 bases to trimming and J lost 6 bases; unmatched junction nucleotides: 6. CDR1 is SGHAT, CDR2 FQNNGV, per germline. CDR3 length: 18 residues. For the CDR3, the DNA is TGTGCCAGCAGCTTAGAAGGACTAGCGGGAGGGCCGGGCAATGAGCAGTTCTTC. Encoded protein: CASSLEGLAGGPGNEQFF.

V is TRBV12-5 and J is TRBJ2-7, with 7 bases identical to TRBD2. The germline V gene has CDR1 LGHNT and CDR2 FRNRAP. The CDR3 spans 14 residues. Trimming at V came to 6 bases and at J to 2 bases, leaving 7 bases not matched to a gene. CDR3 loop: CASGLAPRTYEQYF. The CDR3 DNA sequence: TGTGCTAGTGGACTAGCGCCGAGAACCTACGAGCAGTACTTC.

As for this clonotype: With a much larger clone just one base away, this may be a read error. The chain has TRBV20-1 and TRBJ2-7, with D unresolved. The CDR3 spans 13 residues. The germline V gene has CDR1 DFQATT and CDR2 SNEGSKA (reference sequence). CDR3 nucleotides: TGCAGTGCTAGAGACACCCTGACTTACGGGCAGTACTTC. Protein product: CSARDTLTYGQYF.

The rearrangement joins TRBV15 to TRBJ2-7; D possibly corresponds to TRBD2 (6 bases). The CDR3 extends over 14 amino acids. Looked up from germline, CDR1 is LNHNV and CDR2 is YYDKDF (reference sequence). The ends were cut back, 2 bases at V and 2 bases at J, with 10 bases in the middle. CDR3 residues: CATSRLGGTYEQYF. The CDR3 coding sequence is TGTGCCACCAGCAGACTCGGCGGGACCTACGAGCAGTACTTC.

This clonotype was detected many times. This chain links TRBV29-1 with TRBJ2-7; 7 bases are a match to TRBD1. J was trimmed by 6 bases and V by 4 bases; bases with no gene match: 9. Germline V gene sequence: CDR1 SQVTM, CDR2 ANQGSEA. The CDR3 has 13 residues. CDR3 amino acids: CSVAGTATGEQYF. The CDR3 nucleotides are TGCAGCGTTGCGGGGACAGCCACGGGCGAGCAGTACTTC.

This clonotype has a count of ten or more. The rearrangement uses TRBV9 and TRBJ1-2, with D tentatively TRBD1 (5 bases). The V end was cut by 4 bases, the J end by 8 bases, with 18 bases between. The CDR3 is 14 residues long. Looked up from germline, CDR1 is SGDLS and CDR2 is YYNGEE. CDR3 coding DNA: TGTGCCAGCAGCTCAGGGCCCTCGACGGACGGCTACACCTTC. Translating it yields CASSSGPSTDGYTF.

This chain uses TRBV19 with TRBJ2-3; 7 bases are a match to TRBD2. The junction had 10 bases not matched to a gene; V was cut back by 7 bases and J by 3 bases. CDR3 length: 15 residues. The germline CDR1 and CDR2 sequences are LNHDA and SQIVND (reference sequence). CDR3 region: CASTPVGGRTDTQYF. The CDR3 DNA reads TGTGCCAGTACCCCCGTGGGGGGGAGGACAGATACGCAGTATTTT.

Of note for this clonotype: The junction differs from germline at one of its ends, possibly a read error. V usage is TRBV19 and J usage is TRBJ1-4; 9 nucleotides agree with TRBD1. The germline gives CDR1 LNHDA, CDR2 SQIVND (reference sequence). The CDR3 runs to 11 residues. CDR3 DNA: TGTGCCAGTAGTCATTGGGGACAGGGTGGTTTT. It encodes CASSHWGQGGF.

This clonotype was recorded at least ten times. V gene TRBV20-1 combines with J gene TRBJ2-1; TRBD2 aligns across 15 bases. Germline trimming cut 6 bases from V and 9 bases from J; bases unmatched to any gene: 6. Germline lookup yields CDR1 DFQATT and CDR2 SNEGSKA (reference sequence). The CDR3 length is 14 residues. In DNA, the CDR3 is TGCAGTGCAGGACTAGCGGGAGGGCCAGGTGAGCAGTTCTTC. It translates to CSAGLAGGPGEQFF.

In its sample, this clonotype was seen many times. The rearrangement uses TRBV14 and TRBJ1-2; D call uncertain. V was pared by 3 bases and J by 0 bases, with 11 bases between. CDR3 length: 15 amino acids. The V gene's germline CDR1 is SGHDN and CDR2 FVKESK. The CDR3 bases are TGTGCCAGCAGCCACGTCCGGGCTGCTAACTATGGCTACACCTTC. This codes for CASSHVRAANYGYTF.

This clonotype was observed a handful of times. The V and J genes are TRBV12-3 or TRBV12-4 and TRBJ1-5, with D hard to call. Deletions cut 2 bases from V and 5 bases from J, with 7 bases between. The CDR3 length is 13 residues. DNA of the CDR3: TGTGCCAGCAGTTTATCCGGGTATCAGCCCCAGCATTTT. Protein: CASSLSGYQPQHF.

Comments on this clonotype: Given a much more abundant clone one base away, this may be a read error. This chain connects TRBV20-1 to TRBJ1-2, with 8 bases that match TRBD1. The CDR3 covers 13 residues. Germline values: CDR1 DFQATT, CDR2 SNEGSKA (reference sequence). As DNA, the CDR3 is TGCAGTGCTCCTAGGACAGGGACCTATGGCTACATCTTC. Amino acids: CSAPRTGTYGYIF.

This clonotype came up a few times. This chain joins TRBV7-6 and TRBJ2-7, with D possibly being TRBD2 (5 bases). This CDR3 is 12 amino acids long. Germline V gene lookup returns CDR1 SGHVS and CDR2 FNYEAQ. The V end lost 5 bases, the J end lost 5 bases, and 10 bases lay between the germline ends. This CDR3 reads CASSPGVNEQYF. The DNA for the CDR3 is TGTGCCAGCAGCCCCGGGGTTAACGAGCAGTACTTC. The full variable domain, completed using reference TRBV7-6 and TRBJ2-7, is GAGVSQSPRYKVTKRGQDVALRCDPISGHVSLYWYRQALGQGPEFLTYFNYEAQQDKSGLPNDRFSAERPEGSISTLTIQRTEQRDSAMYRCASSPGVNEQYFGPGTRLTVT.

The V call is TRBV3-1, the J call TRBJ2-5; 8 nucleotides agree with TRBD2. CDR3 size: 13 residues. Looked up from germline, CDR1 is LGHDT and CDR2 is YNNKEL (reference sequence). V trimming: 2 bases; J trimming: 5 bases; junction bases outside the gene matches: 1. The CDR3 here is CASSQRLAETQYF. The CDR3 nucleotides read TGTGCCAGCAGCCAAAGACTAGCGGAGACCCAGTACTTC.

The chain employs TRBV29-1 and TRBJ1-2; D gene ambiguous. CDR3 length: 12 amino acids. V lost 4 bases and J 10 bases, leaving 16 bases between the germline ends. The V gene's germline CDR1 is SQVTM and CDR2 ANQGSEA. The CDR3 DNA reads as TGCAGCGTTGTGTTGGGAGTGGAAGACTACACCTTC. This translates into CSVVLGVEDYTF. The variable domain in full, with the rest retrieved from reference TRBV29-1 and TRBJ1-2, is SAVISQKPSRDICQRGTSLTIQCQVDSQVTMMFWYRQQPGQSLTLIATANQGSEATYESGFVIDKFPISRPNLTFSTLTVSNMSPEDSSIYLCSVVLGVEDYTFGSGTRLTVV.

This clonotype has a handful of counts. A read error may explain this, as a much larger clone is one base away. This chain uses TRBV2 with TRBJ1-6; tentative D call: TRBD1 (5 bases). This CDR3 region has 16 residues. CDR1 and CDR2 (germline): SNHLY, FYNNEI. The CDR3 DNA follows: TGTGCCGGCAGTGAATTGGCTGCCAGGGCAGCTTCACCCCTCCACTTT. Its protein is CAGSELAARAASPLHF.

This clonotype came up a few times. The chain is built from TRBV2 and TRBJ1-2; a possible D gene is TRBD1 (6 bases). The CDR3 has 14 amino acids. CDR1 is SNHLY, CDR2 FYNNEI, per germline. The V end lost 6 bases, the J end lost 6 bases, and 17 bases lay between the germline ends. The CDR3 loop is CASSQVPNRDGYTF. As DNA, the CDR3 is TGTGCCAGCAGCCAAGTCCCCAACAGGGATGGCTACACCTTC.

This clonotype was picked up many times. V is TRBV24-1 and J is TRBJ1-2; maybe TRBD1 (5 bases). The CDR3 is 14 amino acids. V lost 4 bases, J lost 2 bases, and 10 bases lay in between. Germline V gene data show CDR1 as KGHDR and CDR2 as SFDVKD. The CDR3 protein is CATSESGTNYGYTF. Written as DNA, the CDR3 is TGTGCCACCAGTGAGTCCGGGACCAACTATGGCTACACCTTC.

This chain connects TRBV20-1 to TRBJ2-5; 10 bases map to TRBD2. CDR1 DFQATT and CDR2 SNEGSKA come from the germline V gene (reference sequence). There are 15 residues in the CDR3. V lost 2 bases to trimming and J lost 5 bases; unmatched junction nucleotides: 8. CDR3 nucleotides: TGCAGTGCTAGAAATAGCGGGGGGCCCGGGGAGACCCAGTACTTC. Translated: CSARNSGGPGETQYF.

Only a few counts were recorded for this clonotype. V gene TRBV5-6 combines with J gene TRBJ1-1; D uncertain. V dropped 4 bases and J dropped 8 bases, with 9 bases sitting between them. This CDR3 comprises 11 residues. Germline assignment: CDR1 SGHDT and CDR2 YYEEEE. CDR3 residues: CASSRREEAFF. Written as DNA, the CDR3 is TGTGCCAGCAGCCGCCGGGAGGAAGCTTTCTTT.

The CDR3 loop is CASSQLVGNNEQFF. The DNA for the CDR3 is TGTGCCAGCAGCCAACTAGTTGGAAACAATGAGCAGTTCTTC. The rearrangement links TRBV9 to TRBJ2-1, with D possibly being TRBD2 (5 bases). Trimming took off 4 bases at V and 5 bases at J, with 13 bases between the two ends. The CDR3 loop spans 14 amino acids. Germline CDR1 reads SGDLS; CDR2 reads YYNGEE.

This rearrangement joins TRBV20-1 to TRBJ2-6; D perhaps matches TRBD2 (5 bases). This CDR3 comprises 18 residues. CDR1 is DFQATT, CDR2 SNEGSKA, per germline (reference sequence). V was pared by 3 bases and J by 0 bases, with 18 bases between. The CDR3 loop is CSARGLRGRHSGANVLTF. In DNA form, the CDR3 reads TGCAGTGCTAGGGGCCTTCGGGGTCGGCACTCTGGGGCCAACGTCCTGACTTTC.

This clonotype was observed many times. The rearrangement links TRBV2 to TRBJ1-1; D gene uncertain. Trimming removed 8 bases at V and 3 bases at J, with 13 bases between. The length of the CDR3 is 13 residues. Germline V gives CDR1 SNHLY, CDR2 FYNNEI. For the CDR3, the DNA is TGTGCCAGCTCCTGGGGTGGGGACACTGAAGCTTTCTTT. This codes for CASSWGGDTEAFF.

This clonotype was recorded many times. V gene TRBV2 combines with J gene TRBJ2-5; D remains unclear. V was trimmed by 4 bases and J by 0 bases, leaving 6 bases between them. The CDR3 consists of 13 residues. Germline-derived CDR1 and CDR2 are SNHLY and FYNNEI. CDR3 DNA sequence: TGTGCCAGCAGTGTGGGCTACCAAGAGACCCAGTACTTC. Translated: CASSVGYQETQYF.